The clone carrying this T cell receptor beta chain was seen more than once but under ten times. Its antigen is unidentified. TCR beta rearrangements were amplified from peripheral blood genomic DNA. The data were obtained in a study of T cell repertoires in aging, cancer and after chemotherapy. Study-wide background: Donors were grouped into six age bands spanning 30 or younger through 70 or older. Over several months to years, re-sampled healthy donor repertoires clearly shared clones. Whole-study findings and limits: The repertoire data cannot show anything about immunological memory following chemotherapy. In cancer patients, declining TCR diversity with age involved lost richness and lost evenness.

Trimming took 5 bases from V and 8 from J; bases not matched to a gene: 11. The germline V gene encodes CDR1 LNHDA and CDR2 SQIVND (reference sequence). CDR3 length equals 15 residues. TRB rearrangements spanning V, D and J were amplified using mixed TRB-A/B primers. TCRdb re-called the multiplex PCR reads with MiXCR, one entry per CDR3 protein. The sample has about 13,000 distinct CDR3 sequences, 25% seen once. The sequence derives from a human donor in good health. Sequencing was performed on blood. The rearrangement joins TRBV19 to TRBJ1-4; 7 positions agree with TRBD1. Here the CDR3 reads CASSLQGQLWEKLFF. The CDR3 DNA reads as TGTGCCAGTAGTTTACAGGGACAGCTCTGGGAAAAACTGTTTTTT.